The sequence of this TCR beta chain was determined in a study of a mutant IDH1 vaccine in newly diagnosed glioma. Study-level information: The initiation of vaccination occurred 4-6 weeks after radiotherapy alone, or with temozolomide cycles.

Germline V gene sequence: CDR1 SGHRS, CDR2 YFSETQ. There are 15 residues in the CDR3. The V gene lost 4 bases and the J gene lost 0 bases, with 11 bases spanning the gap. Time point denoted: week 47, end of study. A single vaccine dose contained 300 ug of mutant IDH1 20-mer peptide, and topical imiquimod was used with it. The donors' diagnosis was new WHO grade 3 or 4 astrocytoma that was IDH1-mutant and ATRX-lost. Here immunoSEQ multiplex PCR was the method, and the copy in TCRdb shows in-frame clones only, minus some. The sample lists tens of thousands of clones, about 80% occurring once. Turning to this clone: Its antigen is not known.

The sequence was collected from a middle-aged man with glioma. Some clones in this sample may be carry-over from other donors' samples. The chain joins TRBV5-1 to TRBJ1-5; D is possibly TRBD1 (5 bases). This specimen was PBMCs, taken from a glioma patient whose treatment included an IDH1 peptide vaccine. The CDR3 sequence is CASSPGHLSNQPQHF. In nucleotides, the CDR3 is TGCGCCAGCAGCCCCGGACACCTTAGCAATCAGCCCCAGCATTTT.